This T cell receptor (beta chain) stems from a study of post-analysis software for immune sequencing data (dated by TCRdb to the mid-2010s). About the investigation overall: Recorded disease courses included relapsing-remitting, secondary progressive and progressive-relapsing multiple sclerosis, with some patients lacking subtype annotation. The multiple sclerosis patient repertoires were compared with about a dozen previously published healthy control repertoires from donors aged roughly 6 to 27 years. A subset of samples was prepared in parallel using single-end sample barcoding, then pooled and co-amplified after Illumina adapter ligation.

Broader findings and caveats from the paper: Strong co-clustering of samples prepared in the same batch was shown by direct clustering with F measure, prompting a batch-effect correction. The multiple sclerosis patient group was slightly younger than the control group. Normalized Chao1 diversity was significantly lower in multiple sclerosis patients than controls, suggesting substantial peripheral T-cell clonal expansion.

To demonstrate the VDJtools post-analysis software, the study profiled TCR beta repertoires from the peripheral blood of about 13 young patients with multiple sclerosis. The multiple sclerosis patients were children and adolescents between roughly 6 and 17 years of age. Many counts were recorded for this clonotype. The antigen it recognizes is unknown. Base qualities are not recorded, but no much larger clone differs from it by a single base. The library was obtained by PCR. Sequencing was carried out with an Illumina HiSeq 2500. Unique molecular identifiers were incorporated into TCR beta cDNA libraries to reduce PCR and sequencing biases. Every 1 to 10 million input T cells yielded 500,000 or so cDNA molecules, meaning each molecule approximated one T cell. The patient libraries were prepared and sequenced using the same protocol as the earlier healthy control dataset. Within a given batch, samples were prepared together, multiplexed and sequenced on the same HiSeq lane. In the source study's methods: MIGEC handled the raw barcoded reads, throwing out single-read molecular identifier groups before consensus assembly and CDR3 extraction. Clonotype tables were post-analysed with VDJtools, normalizing diversity by down-sampling all datasets to the smallest sample size. In repertoire overlap clustering, CDR3 amino acid sequences, but not nucleotide sequences, were matched to correct batch-related cross-sample contamination. TCRdb handled the public reads itself, with Q25 trimming in fastp and clone calling in MiXCR, and kept productive beta chains. Rows merge per CDR3 protein into single entries with the most common DNA and genes. It is TCRdb's table, rather than the study itself, that gives the V and J calls and clone size. Across this sample there are roughly 200,000 distinct CDR3 sequences, with 29% seen only once. The ten largest make up roughly 3.5% of the sample.

The specimen was blood. The clonotype comes from a girl younger than 18 with multiple sclerosis.

The bases are TGTGCTACGGCAGGGTCGGGGGCCAACGTCCTGACTTTC. Its translation reads: CATAGSGANVLTF. The sequence is built from TRBV12-5 and TRBJ2-6; 5 matching bases give a weak D call of TRBD1. CDR1 and CDR2, looked up from the germline V gene, are LGHNT and FRNRAP. Trimming at the junction amounts to 10 bases on V and 4 bases on J, and the germline ends lie 11 bases apart. Including the terminal cysteine and phenylalanine, the CDR3 comprises 13 residues. Only the CDR3 DNA is retained, 39 bases long and in frame from the first base.